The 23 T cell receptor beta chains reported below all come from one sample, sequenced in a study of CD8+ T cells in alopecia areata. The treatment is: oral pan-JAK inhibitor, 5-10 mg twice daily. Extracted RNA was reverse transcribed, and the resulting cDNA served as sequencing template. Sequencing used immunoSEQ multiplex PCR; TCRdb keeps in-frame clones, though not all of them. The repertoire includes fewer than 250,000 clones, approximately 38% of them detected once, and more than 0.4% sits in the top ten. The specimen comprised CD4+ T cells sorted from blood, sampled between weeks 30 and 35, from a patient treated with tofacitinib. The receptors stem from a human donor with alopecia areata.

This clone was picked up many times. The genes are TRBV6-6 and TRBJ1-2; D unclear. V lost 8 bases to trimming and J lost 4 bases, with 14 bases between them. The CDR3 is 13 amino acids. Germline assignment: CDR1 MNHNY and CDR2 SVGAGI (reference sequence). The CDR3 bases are TGTGCCAGCGGCACCCCGGGCCCCTATGGCTACACCTTC. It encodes CASGTPGPYGYTF.

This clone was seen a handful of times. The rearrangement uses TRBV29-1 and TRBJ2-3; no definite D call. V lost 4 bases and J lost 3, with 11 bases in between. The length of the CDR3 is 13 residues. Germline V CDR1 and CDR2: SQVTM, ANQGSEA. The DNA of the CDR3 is TGCAGCGTTGGAGCCAGGCTAACAGATACGCAGTATTTT. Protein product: CSVGARLTDTQYF.

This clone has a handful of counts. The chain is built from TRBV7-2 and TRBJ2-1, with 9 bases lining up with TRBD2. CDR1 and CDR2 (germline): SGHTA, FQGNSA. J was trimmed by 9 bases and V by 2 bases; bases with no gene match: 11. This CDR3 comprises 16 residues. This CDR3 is CASSLNPSGGKGEQFF. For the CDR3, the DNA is TGTGCCAGCAGCTTAAATCCAAGCGGGGGGAAGGGTGAGCAGTTCTTC. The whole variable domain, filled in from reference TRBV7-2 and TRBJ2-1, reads GAGVSQSPSNKVTEKGKDVELRCDPISGHTALYWYRQSLGQGLEFLIYFQGNSAPDKSGLPSDRFSAERTGGSVSTLTIQRTQQEDSAVYLCASSLNPSGGKGEQFFGPGTRLTVL.

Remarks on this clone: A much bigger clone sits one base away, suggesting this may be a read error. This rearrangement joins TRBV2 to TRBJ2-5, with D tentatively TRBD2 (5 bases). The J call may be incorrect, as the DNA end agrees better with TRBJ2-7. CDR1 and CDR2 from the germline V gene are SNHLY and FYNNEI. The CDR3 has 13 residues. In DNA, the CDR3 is TGTGCCAGTAGTGAAATGAGGGCTGGCGAGCAGTACTTC. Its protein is CASSEMRAGEQYF.

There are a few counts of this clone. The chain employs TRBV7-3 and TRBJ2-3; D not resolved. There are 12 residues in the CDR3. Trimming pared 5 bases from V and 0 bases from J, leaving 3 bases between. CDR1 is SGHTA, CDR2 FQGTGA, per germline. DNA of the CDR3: TGTGCCAGCAGCGTAAGCACAGATACGCAGTATTTT. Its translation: CASSVSTDTQYF.

The CDR3 DNA follows: TGTGCCAGCAGCGTAGTAACTAGCGGGTCCCTTGACAATGAGCAGTTCTTC. It codes for CASSVVTSGSLDNEQFF. The chain carries TRBV9 and TRBJ2-1, with 9 positions matching TRBD2. Germline CDR1 and CDR2: SGDLS and YYNGEE. Trimming cost V 0 bases and J 5 bases; bases outside gene matches: 9. CDR3 length: 17 residues.

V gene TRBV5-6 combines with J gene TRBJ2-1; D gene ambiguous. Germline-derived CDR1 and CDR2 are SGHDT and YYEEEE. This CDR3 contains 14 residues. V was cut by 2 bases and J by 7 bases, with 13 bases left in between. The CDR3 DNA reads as TGTGCCAGCAGCTTTAGGTCTTACGGGAATGAGCAGTTCTTC. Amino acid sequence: CASSFRSYGNEQFF.

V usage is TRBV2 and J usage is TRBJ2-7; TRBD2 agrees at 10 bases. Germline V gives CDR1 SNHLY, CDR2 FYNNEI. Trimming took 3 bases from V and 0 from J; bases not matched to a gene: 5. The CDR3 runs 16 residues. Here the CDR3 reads CASSEWLAGDSYEQYF. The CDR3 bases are TGTGCCAGCAGTGAGTGGCTAGCGGGGGACTCCTACGAGCAGTACTTC.

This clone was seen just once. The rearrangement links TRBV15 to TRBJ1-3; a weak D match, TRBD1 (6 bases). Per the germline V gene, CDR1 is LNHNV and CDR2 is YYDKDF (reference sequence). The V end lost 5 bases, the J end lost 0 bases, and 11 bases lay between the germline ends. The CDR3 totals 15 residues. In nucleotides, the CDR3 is TGTGCCACCAGCCAGGACAGATACTCTGGAAACACCATATATTTT. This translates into CATSQDRYSGNTIYF. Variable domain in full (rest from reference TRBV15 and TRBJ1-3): DAMVIQNPRYQVTQFGKPVTLSCSQTLNHNVMYWYQQKSSQAPKLLFHYYDKDFNNEADTPDNFQSRRPNTSFCFLDIRSPGLGDTAMYLCATSQDRYSGNTIYFGEGSWLTVV.

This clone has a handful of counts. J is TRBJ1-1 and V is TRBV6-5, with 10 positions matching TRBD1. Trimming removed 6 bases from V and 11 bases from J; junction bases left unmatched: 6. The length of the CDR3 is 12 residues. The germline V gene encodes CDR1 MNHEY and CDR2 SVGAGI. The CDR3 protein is CASRQTGGKAFF. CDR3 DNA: TGTGCCAGCAGACAGACAGGGGGCAAGGCTTTCTTT.

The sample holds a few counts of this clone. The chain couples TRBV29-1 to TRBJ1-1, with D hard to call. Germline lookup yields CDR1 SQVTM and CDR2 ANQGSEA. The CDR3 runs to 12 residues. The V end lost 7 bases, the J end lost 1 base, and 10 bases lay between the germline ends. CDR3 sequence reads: CSGGEQNTEAFF. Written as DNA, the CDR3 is TGCAGCGGAGGTGAACAGAACACTGAAGCTTTCTTT.

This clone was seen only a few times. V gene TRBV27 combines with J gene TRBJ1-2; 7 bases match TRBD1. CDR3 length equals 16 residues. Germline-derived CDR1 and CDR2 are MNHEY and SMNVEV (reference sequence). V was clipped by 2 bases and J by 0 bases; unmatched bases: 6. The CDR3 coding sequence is TGTGCCAGCAGTTTAACCCGGGACAGCGCTAACTATGGCTACACCTTC. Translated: CASSLTRDSANYGYTF.

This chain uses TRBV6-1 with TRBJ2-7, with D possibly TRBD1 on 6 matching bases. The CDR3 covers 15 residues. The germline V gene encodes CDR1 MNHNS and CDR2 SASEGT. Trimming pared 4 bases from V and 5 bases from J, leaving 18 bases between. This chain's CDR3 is CASSGTGIARDEQYF. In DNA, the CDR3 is TGTGCCAGCAGTGGAACAGGGATAGCTCGGGACGAGCAGTACTTC.

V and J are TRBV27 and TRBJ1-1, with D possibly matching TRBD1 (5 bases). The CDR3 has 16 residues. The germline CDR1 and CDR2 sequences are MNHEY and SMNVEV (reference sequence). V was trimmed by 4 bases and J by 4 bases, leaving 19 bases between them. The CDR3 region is CASSYWSGRLGTEAFF. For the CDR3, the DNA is TGTGCCAGCAGTTATTGGTCGGGACGGCTGGGCACTGAAGCTTTCTTT.

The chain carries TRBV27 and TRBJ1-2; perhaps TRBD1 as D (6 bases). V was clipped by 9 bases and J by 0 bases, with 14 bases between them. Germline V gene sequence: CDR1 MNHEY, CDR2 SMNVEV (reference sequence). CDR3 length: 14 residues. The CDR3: CARREGGPNYGYTF. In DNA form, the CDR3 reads TGTGCCAGGAGGGAGGGGGGCCCTAACTATGGCTACACCTTC.

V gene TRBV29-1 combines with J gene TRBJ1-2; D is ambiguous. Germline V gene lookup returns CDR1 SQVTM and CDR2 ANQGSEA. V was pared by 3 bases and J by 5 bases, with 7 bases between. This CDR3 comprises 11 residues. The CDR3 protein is CSVDDPYGYTF. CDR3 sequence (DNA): TGCAGCGTTGATGACCCTTATGGCTACACCTTC. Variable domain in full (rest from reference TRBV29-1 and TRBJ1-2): SAVISQKPSRDICQRGTSLTIQCQVDSQVTMMFWYRQQPGQSLTLIATANQGSEATYESGFVIDKFPISRPNLTFSTLTVSNMSPEDSSIYLCSVDDPYGYTFGSGTRLTVV.

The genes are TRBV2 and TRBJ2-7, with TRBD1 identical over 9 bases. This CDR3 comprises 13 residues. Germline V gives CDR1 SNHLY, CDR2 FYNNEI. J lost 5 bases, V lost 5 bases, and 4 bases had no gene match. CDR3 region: CASSIQGAHEQYF. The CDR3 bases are TGTGCCAGCAGTATACAGGGGGCCCACGAGCAGTACTTC.

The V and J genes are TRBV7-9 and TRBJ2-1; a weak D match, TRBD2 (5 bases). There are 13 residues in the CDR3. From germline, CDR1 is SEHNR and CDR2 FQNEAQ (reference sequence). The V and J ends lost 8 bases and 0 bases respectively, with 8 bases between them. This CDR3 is CASLGSSYNEQFF. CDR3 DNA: TGTGCCAGCCTGGGGAGCTCCTACAATGAGCAGTTCTTC. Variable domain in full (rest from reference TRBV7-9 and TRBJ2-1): DTGVSQNPRHKITKRGQNVTFRCDPISEHNRLYWYRQTLGQGPEFLTYFQNEAQLEKSRLLSDRFSAERPKGSFSTLEIQRTEQGDSAMYLCASLGSSYNEQFFGPGTRLTVL.

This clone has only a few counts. The CDR3 loop reads CASSFSVAQEAFF. The CDR3, as DNA: TGTGCCAGCAGCTTCTCCGTCGCGCAGGAAGCTTTCTTT. The rearrangement joins TRBV7-9 to TRBJ1-1, with D uncertain. Germline V gives CDR1 SEHNR, CDR2 FQNEAQ (reference sequence). The CDR3 runs to 13 residues. V lost 3 bases, J lost 8 bases, and 13 bases lay in between.

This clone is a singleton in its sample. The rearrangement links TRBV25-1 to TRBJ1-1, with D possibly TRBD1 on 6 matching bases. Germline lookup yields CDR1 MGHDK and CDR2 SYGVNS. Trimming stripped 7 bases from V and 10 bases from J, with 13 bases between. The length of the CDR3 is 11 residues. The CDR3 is CASTHREVAFF. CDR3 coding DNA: TGTGCCAGCACCCACAGGGAGGTAGCTTTCTTT.

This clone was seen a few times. The CDR3 here is CSVVDRGHNEQFF. The CDR3 DNA reads TGCAGCGTTGTGGACAGGGGACACAATGAGCAGTTCTTC. The V and J genes are TRBV29-1 and TRBJ2-1; the match to TRBD1 covers 9 bases. CDR3 length: 13 amino acids. Trimming at V came to 4 bases and at J to 5 bases, leaving 3 bases not matched to a gene. Germline assignment: CDR1 SQVTM and CDR2 ANQGSEA.

The CDR3 DNA sequence: TGTGCCAGCAAAAGGTCTGCTAGCTCCTACGAGCAGTACTTC. Residues: CASKRSASSYEQYF. The chain combines TRBV6-5 with TRBJ2-7; D unclear. Trimming stripped 7 bases from V and 0 bases from J, with 13 bases between. The CDR3 totals 14 residues. Germline loops: CDR1 MNHEY, CDR2 SVGAGI.

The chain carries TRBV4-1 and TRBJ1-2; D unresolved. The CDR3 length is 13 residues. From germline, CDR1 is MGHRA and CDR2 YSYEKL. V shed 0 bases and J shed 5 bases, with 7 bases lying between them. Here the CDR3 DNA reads TGCGCCAGCAGCCAAGATCTGGCTTATGGCTACACCTTC. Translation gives CASSQDLAYGYTF.